The rows below give T cell receptor beta chains drawn from one sample of a study of blood T cell repertoires in COVID-19. Profiled with immunoSEQ multiplex PCR; TCRdb holds only in-frame clones, not every one. The sample lists under 200,000 clones; 86% were seen once. Sequences were obtained from peripheral blood. The receptor source for this set is a man in his fifties with active or convalescent COVID-19. Both conserved end residues are trimmed from each CDR3. The order of the fields is V gene, J gene, CDR3 protein.

V gene: TRBV4-1; J gene: TRBJ2-1; CDR3 protein: ASSQITGVGNEQF
V gene: TRBV7-2; J gene: TRBJ2-2; CDR3 protein: ASSLVVARELF
V gene: TRBV2; J gene: TRBJ1-6; CDR3 protein: ASSGQRGNSPLH
V gene: TRBV5-4; J gene: TRBJ1-1; CDR3 protein: ASSLNRGIEAF
V gene: TRBV18; J gene: TRBJ2-2; CDR3 protein: ASLPAGNTGELF
V gene: TRBV5-6; J gene: TRBJ1-4; CDR3 protein: ASSLGLTGEKLF
V gene: TRBV30; J gene: TRBJ1-5; CDR3 protein: AFNGRGINQPQH
V gene: TRBV6-7; J gene: TRBJ2-2; CDR3 protein: ASSSGTTNTGELF
V gene: TRBV9; J gene: TRBJ2-3; CDR3 protein: ASSETALTDTQY
V gene: TRBV6-5; J gene: TRBJ2-5; CDR3 protein: ATRSRGQGQETQY